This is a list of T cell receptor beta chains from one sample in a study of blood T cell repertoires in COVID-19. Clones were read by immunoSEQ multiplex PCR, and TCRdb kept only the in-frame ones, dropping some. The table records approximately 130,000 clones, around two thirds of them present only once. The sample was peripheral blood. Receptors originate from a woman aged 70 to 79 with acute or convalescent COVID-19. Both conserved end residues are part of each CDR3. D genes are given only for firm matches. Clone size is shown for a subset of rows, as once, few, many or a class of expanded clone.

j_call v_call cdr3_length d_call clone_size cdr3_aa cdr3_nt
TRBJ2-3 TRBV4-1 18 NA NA CASSQDLKRVTFTDTQYF TGCGCCAGCAGCCAAGATCTGAAGCGGGTAACCTTCACAGATACGCAGTATTTT
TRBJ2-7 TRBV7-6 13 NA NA CASSSETYYEQYF TGTGCCAGCAGCTCGGAGACCTACTACGAGCAGTACTTC
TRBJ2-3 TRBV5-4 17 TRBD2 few CASSGSSAGGRSDTQYF TGTGCCAGCAGCGGCTCCTCAGCGGGAGGGCGGTCAGATACGCAGTATTTT
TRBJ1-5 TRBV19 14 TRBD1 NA CASSMEGANQPQHF TGTGCCAGTAGTATGGAGGGGGCAAATCAGCCCCAGCATTTT
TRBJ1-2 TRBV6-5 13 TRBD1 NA CASRGTENYGYTF TGTGCCAGCAGGGGGACAGAAAACTATGGCTACACCTTC
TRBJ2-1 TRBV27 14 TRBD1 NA CASSTGTGSNEQFF TGTGCCAGCAGTACCGGGACAGGGTCGAATGAGCAGTTCTTC
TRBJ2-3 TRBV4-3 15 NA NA CASSQDRQGGDTQYF TGCGCCAGCAGCCAAGATCGGCAGGGGGGAGATACGCAGTATTTT
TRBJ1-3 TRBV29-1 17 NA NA CSVEDQIGGNSGNTIYF TGCAGCGTTGAAGATCAAATAGGAGGGAACTCTGGAAACACCATATATTTT
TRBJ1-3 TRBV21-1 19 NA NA CASTRGSTGGDCSGNTIYF TGTGCCAGCACCCGAGGGTCCACAGGGGGCGATTGCTCTGGAAACACCATATATTTT
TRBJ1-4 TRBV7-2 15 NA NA CASSLDRATNEKLFF TGTGCCAGCAGCTTAGACCGGGCAACTAATGAAAAACTGTTTTTT
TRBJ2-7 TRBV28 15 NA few CASSPSGSATYEQYF TGTGCCAGCAGTCCCTCCGGGAGCGCTACCTACGAGCAGTACTTC
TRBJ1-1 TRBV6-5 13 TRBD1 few CASRQGAGTEAFF TGTGCCAGCAGGCAGGGGGCGGGCACTGAAGCTTTCTTT
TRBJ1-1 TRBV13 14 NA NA CASRGEGPNTEAFF TGTGCCAGCAGGGGAGAAGGCCCGAACACTGAAGCTTTCTTT
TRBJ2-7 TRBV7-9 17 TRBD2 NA CASSSPASREVSYEQYF TGTGCCAGCAGCTCCCCAGCTTCGCGGGAGGTCTCCTACGAGCAGTACTTC
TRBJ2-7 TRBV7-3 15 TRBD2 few CASSPTGTRGYEQYF TGTGCCAGCAGCCCCACCGGGACTAGAGGGTACGAGCAGTACTTC
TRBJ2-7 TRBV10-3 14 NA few CAISVGGSSYEQYF TGTGCCATCAGTGTAGGGGGATCGTCCTACGAGCAGTACTTC
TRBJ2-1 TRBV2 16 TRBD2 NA CASRFHTSGAGDEQFF TGTGCCAGCAGATTTCATACTAGCGGAGCTGGGGATGAGCAGTTCTTC
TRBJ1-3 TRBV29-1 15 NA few CSVEWTEDSGNTIYF TGCAGCGTTGAGTGGACAGAAGACTCTGGAAACACCATATATTTT
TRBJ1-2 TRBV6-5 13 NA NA CASSYSHTKGYTF TGTGCCAGCAGCTACTCACACACCAAGGGCTACACCTTC
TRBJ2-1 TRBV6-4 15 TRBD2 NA CASRLAAEPYNEQFF TGTGCCAGCAGACTAGCGGCCGAACCCTACAATGAGCAGTTCTTC
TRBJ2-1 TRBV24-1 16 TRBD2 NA CATSKGGTSPYNEQFF TGTGCCACCAGTAAGGGGGGGACTAGCCCCTACAATGAGCAGTTCTTC
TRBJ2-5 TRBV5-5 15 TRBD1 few CASSLRPRQGETQYF TGTGCCAGCAGCTTGCGTCCTAGACAGGGGGAGACCCAGTACTTC
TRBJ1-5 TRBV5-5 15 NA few CASSPGVDSNQPQHF TGTGCCAGCAGCCCCGGGGTAGATAGCAATCAGCCCCAGCATTTT